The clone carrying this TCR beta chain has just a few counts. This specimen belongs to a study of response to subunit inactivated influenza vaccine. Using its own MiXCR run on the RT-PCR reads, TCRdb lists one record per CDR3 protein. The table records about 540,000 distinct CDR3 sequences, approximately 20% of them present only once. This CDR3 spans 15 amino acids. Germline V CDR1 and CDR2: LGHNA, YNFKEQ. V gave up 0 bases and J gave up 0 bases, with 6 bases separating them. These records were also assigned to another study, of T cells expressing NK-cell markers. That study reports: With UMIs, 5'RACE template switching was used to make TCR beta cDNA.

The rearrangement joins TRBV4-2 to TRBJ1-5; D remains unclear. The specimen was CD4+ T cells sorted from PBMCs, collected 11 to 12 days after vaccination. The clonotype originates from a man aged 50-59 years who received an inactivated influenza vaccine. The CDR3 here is CASSQELTSNQPQHF. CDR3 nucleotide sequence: TGTGCCAGCAGCCAAGAATTGACTAGCAATCAGCCCCAGCATTTT.